Listed here are 19 T cell receptor beta chains from one sample, sequenced in a study of CD8 T cells in Susac syndrome. RNA was extracted with the RNeasy kit, and a quantity of 0.5 to 1 ug was reverse transcribed using random hexamers. TCRdb processed the immunoSEQ multiplex PCR reads anew with MiXCR; each CDR3 protein has one entry. The sample has about 150,000 distinct CDR3 sequences, around 95% seen once. Sequencing used CD4+ T cells from PBMCs. The receptors originated from a human donor with multiple sclerosis.

Only one count was recorded for this clonotype. This sequence joins TRBV5-1 and TRBJ1-2; 7 bases are shared with TRBD1. CDR1 and CDR2 (germline): SGHRS, YFSETQ. This CDR3 spans 14 amino acids. With 4 bases clipped from V and 5 bases from J, the junction kept 8 bases outside the gene matches. The CDR3 reads CASSPQQGIYGYTF. CDR3 in DNA: TGCGCCAGCAGCCCTCAACAGGGGATATATGGCTACACCTTC.

This sequence joins TRBV28 and TRBJ1-2, with unresolved D. This CDR3 has 16 residues. Germline assignment: CDR1 MDHEN and CDR2 SYDVKM. V was clipped by 6 bases and J by 3 bases, with 20 bases between them. The chain's CDR3 is CASRIRARDRDYGYTF. CDR3 nucleotides: TGTGCCAGCAGGATTAGGGCGCGGGATCGTGACTATGGCTACACCTTC.

For the CDR3, the DNA is TGTGCCACCAGCAGGGGGAGGGGCGAAGAGACCCAGTACTTC. It encodes CATSRGRGEETQYF. This chain uses TRBV15 with TRBJ2-5, with 7 bases matching TRBD2. With V trimmed by 3 bases and J by 3 bases, 4 bases remained unmatched. The CDR3 runs 14 residues. The germline V gene has CDR1 LNHNV and CDR2 YYDKDF (reference sequence).

The gene calls are TRBV20-1 and TRBJ2-7; D uncertain. CDR1 DFQATT and CDR2 SNEGSKA come from the germline V gene (reference sequence). Trimming removed 3 bases at V and 7 bases at J, with 10 bases between. The CDR3 runs 11 residues. The DNA for the CDR3 is TGCAGTGCTAGGGTCGCTAATGAGCAGTACTTC. Translating gives CSARVANEQYF.

The genes are TRBV19 and TRBJ2-1, with D perhaps TRBD1 or TRBD2 (5 bases each). Germline V CDR1 and CDR2: LNHDA, SQIVND (reference sequence). The CDR3 consists of 17 residues. With 4 bases removed from V and 7 bases from J, the gap between germline ends came to 23 bases. In DNA, the CDR3 is TGTGCCAGTAGTACTCAACCCAGTTGGGGGACGGGGAATGAGCAGTTCTTC. This codes for CASSTQPSWGTGNEQFF.

The chain links TRBV12-3 or TRBV12-4 to TRBJ1-6; unclear D gene. V dropped 5 bases and J dropped 0 bases, with 8 bases sitting between them. The CDR3 totals 15 residues. This chain's CDR3 is CASSERGSYNSPLHF. CDR3 sequence (DNA): TGTGCCAGCAGTGAACGGGGCTCCTATAATTCACCCCTCCACTTT.

The chain is built from TRBV20-1 and TRBJ2-4, with D perhaps given as TRBD1 or TRBD2 (5 bases each). V gave up 4 bases and J gave up 9 bases, with 13 bases separating them. CDR3 length: 12 residues. Germline-derived CDR1 and CDR2 are DFQATT and SNEGSKA (reference sequence). The CDR3, as DNA: TGCAGTGCTACGGGACCCGGAGGCATTCAGTACTTC. This codes for CSATGPGGIQYF.

The chain employs TRBV5-1 and TRBJ1-1; tentatively, D is TRBD1 (6 bases). This CDR3 has 15 residues. CDR1 is SGHRS, CDR2 YFSETQ, per germline. Trimming stripped 4 bases from V and 4 bases from J, with 17 bases between. Here the CDR3 reads CASSAQGGRVTEAFF. The CDR3 bases are TGCGCCAGCAGCGCCCAAGGGGGGCGGGTCACTGAAGCTTTCTTT.

The chain couples TRBV7-3 to TRBJ2-1; the D is unclear. The CDR3 contains 14 residues. The germline V gene encodes CDR1 SGHTA and CDR2 FQGTGA. V was shortened by 4 bases and J by 4 bases, with 11 bases between the two germline ends. The CDR3: CASSSQGLYNEQFF. The CDR3 DNA follows: TGTGCCAGCAGCTCCCAAGGCCTTTACAATGAGCAGTTCTTC. Complete variable domain (other parts from reference TRBV7-3 and TRBJ2-1): GAGVSQTPSNKVTEKGKYVELRCDPISGHTALYWYRQSLGQGPEFLIYFQGTGAADDSGLPNDRFFAVRPEGSVSTLKIQRTERGDSAVYLCASSSQGLYNEQFFGPGTRLTVL.

This chain uses TRBV12-3 or TRBV12-4 with TRBJ1-1, with D tentatively TRBD1 (6 bases). This CDR3 is 13 amino acids long. V shed 4 bases and J shed 8 bases, with 14 bases lying between them. The CDR3 DNA reads as TGTGCCAGCAGTTCAAAAGGGGGACGGGAAGCTTTCTTT. Its protein product is CASSSKGGREAFF.

The chain is built from TRBV2 and TRBJ2-4; 7 bases map to TRBD1. J gave up 9 bases and V 3 bases, and 11 bases lay outside the gene matches. The germline CDR1 and CDR2 sequences are SNHLY and FYNNEI. The CDR3 contains 15 residues. CDR3 amino acids: CASSELGQLLGIQYF. The CDR3 nucleotides are TGTGCCAGCAGTGAGTTGGGACAGCTATTAGGCATTCAGTACTTC.

The chain combines TRBV4-1 with TRBJ2-3; D tentatively fits TRBD1 or TRBD2 (6 bases each). Germline lookup yields CDR1 MGHRA and CDR2 YSYEKL. V lost 0 bases and J 4 bases, leaving 14 bases between the germline ends. The CDR3 loop spans 16 amino acids. The chain's CDR3 is CASSQDLRRGSDTQYF. The DNA of the CDR3 is TGCGCCAGCAGCCAAGATCTGCGGAGGGGGTCAGATACGCAGTATTTT.

This rearrangement joins TRBV2 to TRBJ1-1; D uncertain. The CDR3 runs 12 residues. V was cut by 11 bases and J by 2 bases, with 12 bases left in between. Germline CDR1 reads SNHLY; CDR2 reads FYNNEI. The CDR3 DNA follows: TGTGCCCACCGCATGGCTAACACTGAAGCTTTCTTT. This translates into CAHRMANTEAFF.

In this sample, this clonotype turned up once. The CDR3 here is CATSPMDREETQYF. In nucleotides, the CDR3 is TGTGCCACCAGCCCGATGGACAGGGAAGAGACCCAGTACTTC. This chain joins TRBV15 and TRBJ2-5, with 8 bases fitting TRBD1. The CDR3 extends over 14 amino acids. Per the germline V gene, CDR1 is LNHNV and CDR2 is YYDKDF (reference sequence). V lost 5 bases and J lost 3; bases outside the gene matches: 5.

J is TRBJ2-1 and V is TRBV19; D is unresolved. From germline, CDR1 is LNHDA and CDR2 SQIVND (reference sequence). This CDR3 contains 12 residues. V was trimmed by 2 bases and J by 8 bases, leaving 7 bases between them. This CDR3 is CASSIRVDEQFF. CDR3 bases: TGTGCCAGTAGTATAAGGGTGGATGAGCAGTTCTTC. The entire variable domain, with the rest obtained from reference TRBV19 and TRBJ2-1, is as follows: DGGITQSPKYLFRKEGQNVTLSCEQNLNHDAMYWYRQDPGQGLRLIYYSQIVNDFQKGDIAEGYSVSREKKESFPLTVTSAQKNPTAFYLCASSIRVDEQFFGPGTRLTVL.

The J gene is TRBJ2-1, the V gene TRBV15; D remains ambiguous. The CDR3 totals 17 residues. The V and J ends lost 0 bases and 0 bases respectively, with 12 bases between them. Germline V gene lookup returns CDR1 LNHNV and CDR2 YYDKDF (reference sequence). CDR3: CATSRDLASISYNEQFF. The DNA for the CDR3 is TGTGCCACCAGCAGAGATTTGGCTTCTATCTCCTACAATGAGCAGTTCTTC.

This rearrangement joins TRBV20-1 to TRBJ2-2; TRBD2 matches 12 bases. The V segment lost 5 bases and the J segment 7 bases; nucleotides outside the gene matches: 8. CDR3 length: 15 amino acids. Germline CDR1 reads DFQATT; CDR2 reads SNEGSKA (reference sequence). CDR3 sequence: CSARRLAGAFGELFF. The DNA of the CDR3 is TGCAGTGCTCGTCGACTAGCGGGAGCTTTCGGGGAGCTGTTTTTT.

The V and J genes are TRBV5-4 and TRBJ2-4; D is uncertain. Germline-derived CDR1 and CDR2 are SGHNT and YYREEE (reference sequence). The CDR3 extends over 17 amino acids. Deletions cut 0 bases from V and 0 bases from J, with 13 bases between. CDR3 sequence reads: CASSLDVQSLAKNIQYF. The DNA of the CDR3 is TGTGCCAGCAGCTTGGATGTACAGTCCCTAGCCAAAAACATTCAGTACTTC.

The chain has TRBV4-3 and TRBJ2-3; D is ambiguous. Trimming removed 0 bases at V and 4 bases at J, with 5 bases between. Germline V lookup: CDR1 LGHNA, CDR2 YSLEER. The CDR3 totals 13 residues. The CDR3 sequence: CASSQEMADTQYF. In DNA form, the CDR3 reads TGCGCCAGCAGCCAAGAGATGGCAGATACGCAGTATTTT.